The 25 T cell receptor beta chains below were found in one sample sequenced in a study of a mutant IDH1 vaccine in newly diagnosed glioma. This sample's time point: week 47, end of study. A single vaccine dose contained 300 ug of mutant IDH1 20-mer peptide, and topical imiquimod was used with it. Generated by immunoSEQ multiplex PCR, the TCRdb table keeps only in-frame clones and is missing some. Of approximately 50,000 clones in the sample, roughly 72% were seen once. These TCRs' antigens remain unknown. Source: PBMCs, taken from a glioma patient whose treatment included an IDH1 peptide vaccine. The receptors stem from a woman between 40 and 50 years old with glioma. Some clones in this sample may be carry-over from other donors' samples.

This clone was detected only once. This chain joins TRBV19 and TRBJ1-6; D is perhaps TRBD1 (5 bases). V was shortened by 6 bases and J by 8 bases, with 8 bases between the two germline ends. This CDR3 region has 12 residues. Germline CDR1 and CDR2: LNHDA and SQIVND (reference sequence). CDR3 sequence: CASRQGDSPLHF. The CDR3 nucleotides read TGTGCCAGTAGGCAGGGCGATTCACCCCTCCACTTT.

The CDR3 protein is CASSFSTGTGYTGELFF. Written as DNA, the CDR3 is TGTGCCAGCAGCTTCTCCACCGGGACAGGGTACACCGGGGAGCTGTTTTTT. The chain links TRBV7-2 to TRBJ2-2; TRBD1 agrees at 9 bases. V shed 3 bases and J 3 bases; nucleotides not matched to a gene: 8. CDR1 is SGHTA, CDR2 FQGNSA, per germline. The CDR3 totals 17 residues.

This clone has a single count. The V gene is TRBV6-6, the J gene TRBJ2-7; 9 bases line up with TRBD1. Germline CDR1 is MNHNY and CDR2 is SVGAGI (reference sequence). V shed 7 bases and J 3 bases; nucleotides not matched to a gene: 10. CDR3 length equals 15 residues. The CDR3 sequence: CASTTGTGIIYEQYF. CDR3 bases: TGTGCCAGCACCACCGGGACAGGGATCATCTACGAGCAGTACTTC.

The CDR3: CATSRPWGAQETQYF. DNA for the CDR3: TGTGCCACCAGCAGGCCCTGGGGGGCCCAAGAGACCCAGTACTTC. This chain connects TRBV15 to TRBJ2-5; possibly TRBD1 or TRBD2 for D (6 bases each). The V gene lost 3 bases and the J gene lost 1 base, with 12 bases spanning the gap. This CDR3 is 15 amino acids long. Germline CDR1 LNHNV, CDR2 YYDKDF (reference sequence).

This clone showed up just once. The J gene is TRBJ2-7, the V gene TRBV29-1; no clear D. The germline CDR1 and CDR2 sequences are SQVTM and ANQGSEA. This CDR3 is 14 amino acids long. Trimming pared 4 bases from V and 0 bases from J, leaving 13 bases between. For the CDR3, the DNA is TGCAGCGTTGCGCCGGACGCAAGCTCCTACGAGCAGTACTTC. Its translation: CSVAPDASSYEQYF.

The gene calls are TRBV4-2 and TRBJ2-3, with a weak D call TRBD1 (6 bases). The CDR3 spans 16 residues. CDR1 is LGHNA and CDR2 is YNFKEQ in the germline V gene. The V end was cut by 0 bases, the J end by 2 bases, with 12 bases between. The CDR3 sequence is CASSQDRRGYTDTQYF. The CDR3, as DNA: TGTGCCAGCAGCCAAGATCGCAGGGGTTACACAGATACGCAGTATTTT.

This chain connects TRBV5-8 to TRBJ1-1, with TRBD1 matching over 10 bases. The V and J ends lost 4 bases and 0 bases, in that order; junction bases with no gene match: 6. The germline V gene encodes CDR1 SGHTS and CDR2 YDEGEE. The length of the CDR3 is 16 residues. Here the CDR3 reads CASSIGDRGLNTEAFF. The DNA of the CDR3 is TGTGCCAGCAGCATAGGGGACAGGGGCTTGAACACTGAAGCTTTCTTT.

In the case of this clone: Compared with germline, one end of the junction differs, possibly owing to a read error. V usage is TRBV30 and J usage is TRBJ2-2; D possibly corresponds to TRBD1 (6 bases). CDR1 GTSNPN and CDR2 SVGIG come from the germline V gene (reference sequence). The CDR3 is 13 residues long. The CDR3 reads CAWRGTPIVTLLF. In DNA, the CDR3 is TGTGCCTGGAGGGGGACACCCATTGTAACGCTGCTTTTT.

This chain links TRBV5-1 with TRBJ2-2; D is possibly TRBD2 (5 bases). V was cut by 0 bases and J by 4 bases, with 7 bases left in between. Germline CDR1 reads SGHRS; CDR2 reads YFSETQ. CDR3 length equals 14 residues. The CDR3 nucleotides are TGCGCCAGCAGCTTGGGAGGGTCCACCGGGGAGCTGTTTTTT. Its protein is CASSLGGSTGELFF. Combining the CDR3 with reference TRBV5-1 and TRBJ2-2 gives the whole variable domain KAGVTQTPRYLIKTRGQQVTLSCSPISGHRSVSWYQQTPGQGLQFLFEYFSETQRNKGNFPGRFSGRQFSNSRSEMNVSTLELGDSALYLCASSLGGSTGELFFGEGSRLTVL.

V is TRBV4-1 and J is TRBJ1-2, with D maybe TRBD1 (6 bases). The CDR3 loop spans 19 amino acids. The V gene lost 0 bases and the J gene lost 5 bases, with 25 bases spanning the gap. Germline V lookup: CDR1 MGHRA, CDR2 YSYEKL. The CDR3 DNA reads TGCGCCAGCAGCCAAGAAAGGGCCGGGGGCAGCGGACAAATTTATGGCTACACCTTC. Its protein is CASSQERAGGSGQIYGYTF.

The rearrangement uses TRBV2 and TRBJ1-5; the match to TRBD1 covers 8 bases. This CDR3 spans 13 amino acids. CDR1 and CDR2 from the germline V gene are SNHLY and FYNNEI. Trimming cost V 3 bases and J 11 bases; bases outside gene matches: 6. CDR3 nucleotide sequence: TGTGCCAGCAGTGATTCCAGGGGACAGGCCCAGCATTTT. This codes for CASSDSRGQAQHF.

The chain uses TRBV10-3 and TRBJ2-7; D gene unclear. This CDR3 has 17 residues. Germline V gene lookup returns CDR1 ENHRY and CDR2 SYGVKD. The ends were cut back, 3 bases at V and 0 bases at J, with 18 bases in the middle. The chain's CDR3 is CAISDFVGPGSSYEQYF. The CDR3 region has the DNA TGTGCCATCAGTGACTTTGTGGGCCCCGGAAGCTCCTACGAGCAGTACTTC.

This rearrangement joins TRBV7-2 to TRBJ2-5; TRBD1 might be the D (6 bases). CDR3 length equals 14 residues. Germline CDR1 SGHTA, CDR2 FQGNSA. Deletions cut 1 base from V and 5 bases from J, with 11 bases between. The CDR3 loop is CASSLDRVGETQYF. The CDR3 nucleotides read TGTGCCAGCAGCTTAGACAGGGTAGGCGAGACCCAGTACTTC.

This clone turned up a few times. V gene TRBV9 combines with J gene TRBJ1-3; D perhaps matches TRBD1 (5 bases). The CDR3 sequence is 14 residues long. The V gene's germline CDR1 is SGDLS and CDR2 YYNGEE. Trimming pared 2 bases from V and 4 bases from J, leaving 10 bases between. CDR3 bases: TGTGCCAGCAGCGTGGGGGTTTTGGGAAACACCATATATTTT. It codes for CASSVGVLGNTIYF. Variable domain in full (rest from reference TRBV9 and TRBJ1-3): DSGVTQTPKHLITATGQRVTLRCSPRSGDLSVYWYQQSLDQGLQFLIQYYNGEERAKGNILERFSAQQFPDLHSELNLSSLELGDSALYFCASSVGVLGNTIYFGEGSWLTVV.

A single count supports this clone. The chain uses TRBV5-1 and TRBJ2-1; 7 nucleotides line up with TRBD2. Trimming at V came to 3 bases and at J to 0 bases, leaving 6 bases not matched to a gene. CDR3 length: 16 residues. CDR1 is SGHRS and CDR2 is YFSETQ in the germline V gene. The chain's CDR3 is CASSSNGGSSYNEQFF. The CDR3 DNA reads TGCGCCAGCAGCTCAAACGGCGGGAGCTCCTACAATGAGCAGTTCTTC.

The chain carries TRBV2 and TRBJ2-7; D perhaps matches TRBD2 (5 bases). Germline values: CDR1 SNHLY, CDR2 FYNNEI. CDR3 length: 12 amino acids. V was cut by 6 bases and J by 3 bases, with 9 bases left in between. DNA for the CDR3: TGTGCCAGCAGGGGCGGGTTCTACGAGCAGTACTTC. It specifies CASRGGFYEQYF. Supplemented by reference TRBV2 and TRBJ2-7, the full variable domain reads EPEVTQTPSHQVTQMGQEVILRCVPISNHLYFYWYRQILGQKVEFLVSFYNNEISEKSEIFDDQFSVERPDGSNFTLKIRSTKLEDSAMYFCASRGGFYEQYFGPGTRLTVT.

This clone was detected only once. This sequence joins TRBV9 and TRBJ1-3; D is uncertain. Trimming pared 3 bases from V and 4 bases from J, leaving 5 bases between. The CDR3 totals 12 residues. Germline-derived CDR1 and CDR2 are SGDLS and YYNGEE. The chain's CDR3 is CASSAQGNTIYF. The CDR3 nucleotides read TGTGCCAGCAGCGCTCAGGGAAACACCATATATTTT.

This CDR3 reads CASSERAGGSDTQYF. The DNA for the CDR3 is TGTGCCAGCAGTGAAAGAGCGGGGGGATCAGATACGCAGTATTTT. The chain recombines TRBV6-1 with TRBJ2-3; TRBD2 aligns across 9 bases. The CDR3 is made up of 15 amino acids. Losses at the gene ends were 2 bases for V and 4 bases for J; bases not matched to a gene: 4. Germline lookup yields CDR1 MNHNS and CDR2 SASEGT.

This clone was detected a few times. J is TRBJ2-7 and V is TRBV11-1; tentatively, D is TRBD1 or TRBD2 (6 bases each). In germline, CDR1 is SGHAT, CDR2 FQDESV (reference sequence). CDR3 length equals 13 residues. V shed 1 base and J shed 7 bases, with 11 bases lying between them. Here the CDR3 DNA reads TGTGCCAGCAGCTTAGGGGGGGCAAGAGAGCAGTACTTC. Translated, it gives CASSLGGAREQYF.

The DNA for the CDR3 is TGTGCCAGCAGGGGGACAGGGGGGAGGAACACTGAAGCTTTCTTT. It specifies CASRGTGGRNTEAFF. The chain couples TRBV6-5 to TRBJ1-1, with 11 bases that match TRBD1. Trimming removed 6 bases from V and 1 base from J; junction bases left unmatched: 4. There are 15 residues in the CDR3. Looked up from germline, CDR1 is MNHEY and CDR2 is SVGAGI.

This clone has just a few counts. The chain employs TRBV9 and TRBJ2-5; 16 bases line up with TRBD2. Germline trimming cut 4 bases from V and 5 bases from J; bases unmatched to any gene: 8. Germline CDR1 SGDLS, CDR2 YYNGEE. The CDR3 has 17 amino acids. In nucleotides, the CDR3 is TGTGCCAGCAGCCTCGGGACTAGCGGGGGGGCCGGGGAGACCCAGTACTTC. As protein: CASSLGTSGGAGETQYF.

This clone was picked up a small number of times. This chain links TRBV9 with TRBJ1-2; tentatively, D is TRBD1 (5 bases). V lost 4 bases and J 12 bases, leaving 16 bases between the germline ends. This CDR3 contains 12 residues. CDR1 and CDR2 (germline): SGDLS, YYNGEE. In nucleotides, the CDR3 is TGTGCCAGCAGCTACAGCCAGACAGACAACACCTTC. Translating it yields CASSYSQTDNTF.

The chain has TRBV23-1 and TRBJ1-1, with D unresolved. TRBV23-1 is labeled an ORF, and its function is uncertain. The CDR3 covers 10 residues. The V gene lost 11 bases and the J gene lost 6 bases, with 10 bases spanning the gap. The CDR3 loop reads CASRTPEAFF. Here the CDR3 DNA reads TGCGCCTCCAGGACCCCTGAAGCTTTCTTT.

This clone was seen more than once but under ten times. The gene calls are TRBV4-1 and TRBJ1-1, with D uncertain. Germline V lookup: CDR1 MGHRA, CDR2 YSYEKL. The CDR3 spans 15 residues. Between the trimmed V and J ends, which lost 0 bases and 0 bases, there was a span of 8 bases. This chain's CDR3 is CASSQENSLNTEAFF. The CDR3 DNA reads TGCGCCAGCAGCCAAGAAAACAGCTTGAACACTGAAGCTTTCTTT.

The J gene is TRBJ1-6, the V gene TRBV4-3, with 8 bases aligning to TRBD1. Germline V gene lookup returns CDR1 LGHNA and CDR2 YSLEER. The J segment lost 9 bases and the V segment lost 0 bases, leaving 16 bases of the junction unmatched. The CDR3 is 19 amino acids. The CDR3 spells CASSQDLWGRTGKGSPLHF. The CDR3 nucleotides read TGCGCCAGCAGCCAAGATCTTTGGGGCCGGACAGGGAAAGGTTCACCCCTCCACTTT.